The clone carrying this T cell receptor beta chain was counted between two and nine times. Template switching, a step in the protocol, added a universal primer site, and cDNA carried unique molecular identifiers. A single record per CDR3 protein comes from TCRdb applying MiXCR to the 5' RACE reads. The sample carries 690,000 or so distinct CDR3 sequences, approximately 6.1% recorded once. Germline V gene sequence: CDR1 WSHSY, CDR2 SAAADI. V lost 6 bases and J 2 bases, leaving 12 bases between the germline ends. The CDR3 consists of 14 residues. This specimen comes from a study of identical twins. Sequenced sample: naive T cells sorted from blood. The clonotype was recovered from a man younger than 35 in good health. The rearrangement links TRBV10-2 to TRBJ2-3; D possibly corresponds to TRBD2 (5 bases). Here the CDR3 DNA reads TGCGCCAGCAGGGACGGACTCTACACAGATACGCAGTATTTT. Encoded protein: CASRDGLYTDTQYF.